These 32 T cell receptor beta chains share one sample of origin, sequenced in a study of neoadjuvant nivolumab and ipilimumab in lung cancer. Assay used: immunoSEQ multiplex PCR; TCRdb lists only in-frame clones, some missing. Of tens of thousands of clones in the sample, around 89% are singletons; the top ten hold about 3.5%. Here the sequenced sample was blood, taken before neoadjuvant nivolumab, alone or with ipilimumab. These receptor sequences come from an adult with non-small cell lung cancer. Some clones in this sample may be carry-over from other donors' samples.

The chain links TRBV30 to TRBJ2-2; 9 bases are shared with TRBD2. Per germline, CDR1 GTSNPN and CDR2 SVGIG (reference sequence). CDR3 length: 17 residues. The V and J ends lost 4 bases and 4 bases, in that order; junction bases with no gene match: 13. The CDR3: CAWTPWGGRALTGELFF. Here the CDR3 DNA reads TGTGCCTGGACCCCATGGGGCGGGAGGGCCCTCACCGGGGAGCTGTTTTTT. The full variable domain, in which reference TRBV30 and TRBJ2-2 provide the parts outside the CDR3, is SQTIHQWPATLVQPVGSPLSLECTVEGTSNPNLYWYRQAAGRGLQLLFYSVGIGQISSEVPQNLSASRPQDRQFILSSKKLLLSDSGFYLCAWTPWGGRALTGELFFGEGSRLTVL.

The rearrangement uses TRBV5-1 and TRBJ1-2; tentative D call: TRBD1 (5 bases). Germline V gene lookup returns CDR1 SGHRS and CDR2 YFSETQ. The V end was cut by 4 bases, the J end by 4 bases, with 11 bases between. CDR3 length: 13 residues. This CDR3 reads CASSAGHSYGYTF. Here the CDR3 DNA reads TGCGCCAGCAGCGCCGGACATTCCTATGGCTACACCTTC.

The V and J genes are TRBV6-5 and TRBJ2-3; the match to TRBD2 covers 8 bases. CDR1 MNHEY and CDR2 SVGAGI come from the germline V gene. This CDR3 contains 15 residues. V gave up 7 bases and J gave up 5 bases; unmatched junction bases: 11. The CDR3 protein is CASTSGGGGKDTQYF. The CDR3 DNA reads as TGTGCCAGCACTTCGGGAGGGGGAGGCAAAGATACGCAGTATTTT.

The chain uses TRBV5-6 and TRBJ2-5; 13 positions agree with TRBD2. Per germline, CDR1 SGHDT and CDR2 YYEEEE. This CDR3 contains 14 residues. The junction had 2 bases not matched to a gene; V was cut back by 4 bases and J by 5 bases. In nucleotides, the CDR3 is TGTGCCAGCAGCCGGACTAGCGGGAGTGAGACCCAGTACTTC. This codes for CASSRTSGSETQYF.

The genes are TRBV30 and TRBJ1-1; tentative D call: TRBD1 (5 bases). The CDR3 totals 14 residues. The V gene's germline CDR1 is GTSNPN and CDR2 SVGIG (reference sequence). Trimming took off 2 bases at V and 4 bases at J, with 14 bases between the two ends. CDR3 DNA sequence: TGTGCCTGGAGTCCCCCGCGGGGGGGCACTGAAGCTTTCTTT. This gives the protein CAWSPPRGGTEAFF.

The chain combines TRBV30 with TRBJ1-1; the D gene is possibly TRBD1 (6 bases). The CDR3 is 12 residues long. Germline loops: CDR1 GTSNPN, CDR2 SVGIG (reference sequence). Trimming stripped 0 bases from V and 8 bases from J, with 10 bases between. The CDR3 here is CAWSVWGAEAFF. The CDR3 bases are TGTGCCTGGAGTGTATGGGGGGCAGAAGCTTTCTTT.

V is TRBV5-6 and J is TRBJ2-3, with TRBD2 as a possible D gene (5 bases). This CDR3 has 17 amino acids. CDR1 is SGHDT and CDR2 is YYEEEE in the germline V gene. V gave up 4 bases and J gave up 3 bases, with 21 bases separating them. The CDR3 loop is CASSRRGGLTGTDTQYF. In nucleotides, the CDR3 is TGTGCCAGCAGCCGCCGAGGTGGACTCACGGGGACAGATACGCAGTATTTT.

This chain connects TRBV11-2 to TRBJ1-2; no firm D call. CDR1 and CDR2 (germline): SGHAT, FQNNGV. V was trimmed by 5 bases and J by 7 bases, leaving 8 bases between them. CDR3 size: 11 residues. The CDR3 spells CASSVGGGYTF. CDR3 nucleotides: TGTGCCAGCAGCGTCGGAGGTGGCTACACCTTC.

The chain recombines TRBV1 with TRBJ2-1; TRBD2, as called in the table, went unchecked against the DNA. TRBV1 is listed as a pseudogene. The CDR3 length is 15 residues. The DNA of the CDR3 is TGCACCAGCAGCCAACCGTGGACTACTAACAATGAGCAGTTCTTC. It encodes CTSSQPWTTNNEQFF.

This chain joins TRBV5-1 and TRBJ1-2; tentatively, D is TRBD1 (5 bases). CDR1 is SGHRS, CDR2 YFSETQ, per germline. This CDR3 has 15 amino acids. V was clipped by 0 bases and J by 7 bases, with 16 bases between them. This chain's CDR3 is CASSLVTGPSGGYTF. CDR3 nucleotide sequence: TGCGCCAGCAGCTTGGTCACAGGCCCTAGCGGTGGCTACACCTTC.

V is TRBV5-4 and J is TRBJ2-1, with 13 bases lining up with TRBD2. V lost 4 bases and J lost 3; bases outside the gene matches: 4. This CDR3 comprises 16 residues. In germline, CDR1 is SGHNT, CDR2 YYREEE (reference sequence). CDR3 in amino acids: CASSPGTSGIYNEQFF. CDR3 DNA: TGTGCCAGCAGCCCCGGGACTAGCGGGATCTACAATGAGCAGTTCTTC.

CDR3 sequence reads: CAWSGDRADTQYF. In nucleotides, the CDR3 is TGTGCCTGGAGTGGGGACAGGGCTGACACGCAGTATTTT. V and J are TRBV30 and TRBJ2-3; 9 nucleotides agree with TRBD1. Germline values: CDR1 GTSNPN, CDR2 SVGIG (reference sequence). The CDR3 totals 13 residues. Losses at the gene ends were 1 base for V and 9 bases for J; bases not matched to a gene: 5. The variable domain in full, completed from reference TRBV30 and TRBJ2-3, reads SQTIHQWPATLVQPVGSPLSLECTVEGTSNPNLYWYRQAAGRGLQLLFYSVGIGQISSEVPQNLSASRPQDRQFILSSKKLLLSDSGFYLCAWSGDRADTQYFGPGTRLTVL.

The V call is TRBV25-1, the J call TRBJ2-5; D is ambiguous. The V end was cut by 5 bases, the J end by 5 bases, with 12 bases between. Germline V CDR1 and CDR2: MGHDK, SYGVNS. The CDR3 consists of 13 residues. The CDR3 here is CASSPAARETQYF. In nucleotides, the CDR3 is TGTGCCAGCAGTCCGGCAGCTAGGGAGACCCAGTACTTC.

This chain links TRBV4-1 with TRBJ2-4; TRBD1 matches 7 bases. The CDR3 has 19 amino acids. From germline, CDR1 is MGHRA and CDR2 YSYEKL. V trimming: 4 bases; J trimming: 0 bases; junction bases outside the gene matches: 15. DNA of the CDR3: TGCGCCAGCAGCCCCGGGGAACAGGGGTTGGGTCTAGCCAAAAACATTCAGTACTTC. It yields the protein CASSPGEQGLGLAKNIQYF.

The V call is TRBV7-2, the J call TRBJ1-1; D is ambiguous. This CDR3 spans 19 amino acids. Trimming left V 0 bases short and J 1 base short, with 21 bases between. The germline gives CDR1 SGHTA, CDR2 FQGNSA. CDR3: CASSLAFGRARSSNTEAFF. The CDR3 nucleotides read TGTGCCAGCAGCTTAGCTTTCGGGAGGGCCAGAAGCTCGAACACTGAAGCTTTCTTT.

The J gene is TRBJ1-1, the V gene TRBV2; D call uncertain. CDR1 and CDR2 from the germline V gene are SNHLY and FYNNEI. The V end lost 7 bases, the J end lost 1 base, and 10 bases lay between the germline ends. The CDR3 extends over 13 amino acids. The CDR3 loop reads CASTRESNTEAFF. CDR3 sequence (DNA): TGTGCCAGCACAAGGGAGTCGAACACTGAAGCTTTCTTT.

This rearrangement joins TRBV30 to TRBJ2-7; TRBD2 might be the D (7 bases). Germline CDR1 reads GTSNPN; CDR2 reads SVGIG (reference sequence). This CDR3 is 15 amino acids long. The germline V and J ends were trimmed by 4 bases and 4 bases, with 20 bases remaining between them. The CDR3 DNA reads as TGTGCCTGGAATCTTGACGGGGGGCGCGGGTACGAGCAGTACTTC. As protein: CAWNLDGGRGYEQYF. The whole variable domain, filled in from reference TRBV30 and TRBJ2-7, reads SQTIHQWPATLVQPVGSPLSLECTVEGTSNPNLYWYRQAAGRGLQLLFYSVGIGQISSEVPQNLSASRPQDRQFILSSKKLLLSDSGFYLCAWNLDGGRGYEQYFGPGTRLTVT.

The chain links TRBV7-3 to TRBJ2-1; no firm D call. Germline CDR1 reads SGHTA; CDR2 reads FQGTGA. V dropped 0 bases and J dropped 0 bases, with 6 bases sitting between them. This CDR3 is built from 15 residues. The CDR3 coding sequence is TGTGCCAGCAGCTTAACATTCAGCTCCTACAATGAGCAGTTCTTC. Its translation is CASSLTFSSYNEQFF.

The chain recombines TRBV5-5 with TRBJ2-7, with TRBD1 as a possible D gene (6 bases). Per germline, CDR1 SGHKS and CDR2 YYEKEE (reference sequence). CDR3 length: 13 amino acids. Trimming left V 0 bases short and J 10 bases short, with 14 bases between. In DNA, the CDR3 is TGTGCCAGCAGCTTGGACCAGGGGAAGTCTCAGTACTTC. Translated, it gives CASSLDQGKSQYF. The whole variable domain, remainder taken from reference TRBV5-5 and TRBJ2-7, is DAGVTQSPTHLIKTRGQQVTLRCSPISGHKSVSWYQQVLGQGPQFIFQYYEKEERGRGNFPDRFSARQFPNYSSELNVNALLLGDSALYLCASSLDQGKSQYFGPGTRLTVT.

This clone was detected only a few times. The V and J genes are TRBV21-1 and TRBJ1-2; TRBD1, as called in the table, went unchecked against the DNA. TRBV21-1 is a pseudogene locus. This CDR3 has 14 amino acids. The CDR3 here is CASSTLKHSYGYTF. As DNA, the CDR3 is TGTGCCAGCAGCACTTTAAAACATTCCTATGGCTACACCTTC.

This clone was observed once. V and J are TRBV11-2 and TRBJ2-7, with TRBD2 identical over 12 bases. With 1 base clipped from V and 9 bases from J, the junction kept 13 bases outside the gene matches. Germline lookup yields CDR1 SGHAT and CDR2 FQNNGV. The CDR3 consists of 17 residues. CDR3 in amino acids: CASSLVPGLAGPDGQYF. As DNA, the CDR3 is TGTGCCAGCAGCTTAGTCCCGGGACTAGCGGGCCCTGATGGGCAGTACTTC.

The chain uses TRBV11-2 and TRBJ2-1, with D uncertain. The CDR3 is 15 residues long. CDR1 and CDR2 (germline): SGHAT, FQNNGV. The V gene lost 0 bases and the J gene lost 6 bases, with 12 bases spanning the gap. The CDR3 DNA follows: TGTGCCAGCAGCTTAGAAGGGCAGTCCCTCAATGAGCAGTTCTTC. It translates to CASSLEGQSLNEQFF.

The chain uses TRBV6-1 and TRBJ1-5; 8 bases agree with TRBD1. Germline V gene data show CDR1 as MNHNS and CDR2 as SASEGT. Trimming at V came to 5 bases and at J to 7 bases, leaving 7 bases not matched to a gene. CDR3 length: 14 residues. CDR3 coding DNA: TGTGCCAGCAGTTTTCAGGGGGCGGGACAGCCCCAGCATTTT. As protein: CASSFQGAGQPQHF.

The V gene is TRBV7-9, the J gene TRBJ1-4; D remains ambiguous. Germline values: CDR1 SEHNR, CDR2 FQNEAQ (reference sequence). The CDR3 runs to 12 residues. Deletions cut 5 bases from V and 8 bases from J, with 9 bases between. As DNA, the CDR3 is TGTGCCAGCAGCCTAACCGTAGAAAAACTGTTTTTT. Translated, it gives CASSLTVEKLFF.

The V and J genes are TRBV6-6 and TRBJ2-5; D not certain. The CDR3 is 11 amino acids. The germline gives CDR1 MNHNY, CDR2 SVGAGI (reference sequence). The V end lost 2 bases, the J end lost 5 bases, and 3 bases lay between the germline ends. The CDR3 sequence is CASSYRETQYF. The CDR3 region has the DNA TGTGCCAGCAGTTACCGGGAGACCCAGTACTTC.

The chain joins TRBV4-1 to TRBJ2-1; 9 bases are a match to TRBD1. There are 16 residues in the CDR3. V shed 4 bases and J 4 bases; nucleotides not matched to a gene: 8. Germline V lookup: CDR1 MGHRA, CDR2 YSYEKL. This chain's CDR3 is CASSRNTGGTYNEQFF. DNA for the CDR3: TGCGCCAGCAGCCGGAATACAGGGGGCACGTACAATGAGCAGTTCTTC.

This sequence joins TRBV7-2 and TRBJ1-1; D is undetermined. Germline CDR1 SGHTA, CDR2 FQGNSA. Trimming removed 7 bases at V and 6 bases at J, with 9 bases between. The CDR3 extends over 11 amino acids. The CDR3, as DNA: TGTGCCAGCAAACTATTCGCTGAAGCTTTCTTT. Translated: CASKLFAEAFF.

The rearrangement uses TRBV6-5 and TRBJ1-2; 7 bases agree with TRBD1. The CDR3 spans 12 residues. After removal of 6 bases from V and 3 bases from J, the junction contained 1 base not matched to a gene. Per the germline V gene, CDR1 is MNHEY and CDR2 is SVGAGI. CDR3 residues: CASRTGDYGYTF. For the CDR3, the DNA is TGTGCCAGCAGAACAGGGGACTATGGCTACACCTTC.

This chain connects TRBV5-6 to TRBJ2-3; D call uncertain. Deletions cut 0 bases from V and 2 bases from J, with 7 bases between. Germline assignment: CDR1 SGHDT and CDR2 YYEEEE. The CDR3 has 14 residues. DNA of the CDR3: TGTGCCAGCAGCTTGGTAGGGTACACAGATACGCAGTATTTT. It is translated as CASSLVGYTDTQYF.

The V and J genes are TRBV9 and TRBJ2-1; 10 nucleotides line up with TRBD2. Germline V gene data show CDR1 as SGDLS and CDR2 as YYNGEE. The V gene end was trimmed by 4 bases and the J gene end by 4 bases; junction bases not matched to a gene: 5. This CDR3 region has 15 residues. The CDR3: CASSNGLAAYNEQFF. CDR3 bases: TGTGCCAGCAGCAACGGACTAGCGGCTTACAATGAGCAGTTCTTC.

The chain joins TRBV18 to TRBJ1-1, with D perhaps TRBD1 (6 bases). Trimming stripped 0 bases from V and 8 bases from J, with 13 bases between. This CDR3 is 14 amino acids long. Germline lookup yields CDR1 KGHSH and CDR2 LQKENI. The CDR3 is CASSPPSGAGEAFF. The CDR3 coding sequence is TGTGCCAGCTCACCACCGTCGGGGGCGGGAGAAGCTTTCTTT.

The V and J genes are TRBV6-1 and TRBJ1-3, with 7 positions matching TRBD1. This CDR3 comprises 20 residues. J was trimmed by 0 bases and V by 2 bases; bases with no gene match: 16. CDR1 is MNHNS and CDR2 is SASEGT in the germline V gene. CDR3 DNA sequence: TGTGCCAGCAGTGAAAACCCATGGCCCCCAGGGGGACTCTCTGGAAACACCATATATTTT. It translates to CASSENPWPPGGLSGNTIYF.